This T cell receptor beta chain derives from a study of a mutant IDH1 vaccine in newly diagnosed glioma. At the level of the study: Antecedent treatment encompassed radiotherapy, temozolomide, or their combination; the majority received both.

Sequencing was performed with immunoSEQ multiplex PCR; in TCRdb, only in-frame clones are kept and a portion is missing. This sample carries around 92,000 clones, 83% of them seen once, and the ten largest clones take 7% to 9%. The study, taken as a whole, reports: In 85% to 95% of patients, immune responses induced by the vaccine occurred. The authors found pseudoprogression apparently unrelated to changes in top peripheral T cell clonotypes.

This clone was detected only a few times. Its antigen is currently unknown. Time point described: baseline, week 1 (first vaccination visit). Treatment indicated: pre-vaccination baseline after standard-of-care therapy. The CDR3 contains 16 residues. The V and J ends lost 4 bases and 9 bases, in that order; junction bases with no gene match: 13. Germline CDR1 is SGHRS and CDR2 is YFSETQ. Specimen: PBMCs, collected from a glioma patient treated with radiotherapy, temozolomide or both. This chain uses TRBV5-1 with TRBJ2-1; 10 bases map to TRBD1. The sequence came from a woman between 45 and 60 years old with glioma. This CDR3 reads CASSPSSGQGTGEQFF. The CDR3 DNA reads TGCGCCAGCAGCCCTTCTTCGGGACAGGGGACGGGTGAGCAGTTCTTC.